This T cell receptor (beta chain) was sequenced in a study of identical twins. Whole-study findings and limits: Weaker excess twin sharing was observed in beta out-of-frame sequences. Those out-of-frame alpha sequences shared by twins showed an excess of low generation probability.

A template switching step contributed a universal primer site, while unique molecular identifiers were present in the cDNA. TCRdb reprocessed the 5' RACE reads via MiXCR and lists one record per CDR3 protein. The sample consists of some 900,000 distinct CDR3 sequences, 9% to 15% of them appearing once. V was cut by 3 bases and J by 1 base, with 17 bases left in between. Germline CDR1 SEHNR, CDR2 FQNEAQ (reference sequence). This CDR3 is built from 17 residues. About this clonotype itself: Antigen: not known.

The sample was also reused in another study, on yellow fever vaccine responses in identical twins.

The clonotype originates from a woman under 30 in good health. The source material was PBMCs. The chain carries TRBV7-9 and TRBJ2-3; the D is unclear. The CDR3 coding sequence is TGTGCCAGCAGCTTTGTTCCAGATTTGTTGGGCACAGATACGCAGTATTTT. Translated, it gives CASSFVPDLLGTDTQYF.